This T cell receptor beta chain was found in a study of T cells in Graves' hyperthyroidism and ophthalmopathy. After removal of 3 bases from V and 5 bases from J, the junction contained 4 bases not matched to a gene. The CDR3 sequence is 13 residues long. Germline V gene lookup returns CDR1 DFQATT and CDR2 SNEGSKA (reference sequence). There were TCR beta CDR3 regions amplified from RNA transcripts. An initial round of RT-PCR targeting the TCR CDR3 relied on the HTBI primer set. TCRdb independently ran MiXCR on the multiplex PCR reads; one entry per CDR3 protein. Of nearly 600,000 distinct CDR3 sequences listed, 11% to 15% are singletons. This clonotype showed up many times.

The chain recombines TRBV20-1 with TRBJ2-7; 10 nucleotides align to TRBD1. Sequencing was performed on blood. This clonotype originated in a woman in her late teens or twenties with Graves' ophthalmopathy. This chain's CDR3 is CSARGQGSHEQYF. Here the CDR3 DNA reads TGCAGTGCTAGGGGACAGGGGTCTCACGAGCAGTACTTC.